This T cell receptor beta chain is drawn from a study of response to subunit inactivated influenza vaccine. The V end was cut by 1 base, the J end by 6 bases, with 10 bases between. Germline V CDR1 and CDR2: LGHNA, YSLEER. The CDR3 is 15 residues long. TCRdb reanalysed the RT-PCR reads using MiXCR and keeps one entry per CDR3 protein. The repertoire holds around 150,000 distinct CDR3 sequences, with roughly 10% as singletons. Study results and caveats: With each seasonal influenza vaccination, the authors suggested, few new T cells are recruited.

This clonotype occurred a few times. Its antigen is unidentified. This clonotype was sampled from a man aged 50-59 years who received an inactivated influenza vaccine. Sample: non-naive T cells sorted from PBMCs, taken roughly 47 days after vaccination. The chain uses TRBV4-3 and TRBJ1-6, with D unclear. The CDR3 DNA reads as TGCGCCAGCAGCCAAGCACAGATGGGTAATTCACCCCTCCACTTT. Its translation is CASSQAQMGNSPLHF.